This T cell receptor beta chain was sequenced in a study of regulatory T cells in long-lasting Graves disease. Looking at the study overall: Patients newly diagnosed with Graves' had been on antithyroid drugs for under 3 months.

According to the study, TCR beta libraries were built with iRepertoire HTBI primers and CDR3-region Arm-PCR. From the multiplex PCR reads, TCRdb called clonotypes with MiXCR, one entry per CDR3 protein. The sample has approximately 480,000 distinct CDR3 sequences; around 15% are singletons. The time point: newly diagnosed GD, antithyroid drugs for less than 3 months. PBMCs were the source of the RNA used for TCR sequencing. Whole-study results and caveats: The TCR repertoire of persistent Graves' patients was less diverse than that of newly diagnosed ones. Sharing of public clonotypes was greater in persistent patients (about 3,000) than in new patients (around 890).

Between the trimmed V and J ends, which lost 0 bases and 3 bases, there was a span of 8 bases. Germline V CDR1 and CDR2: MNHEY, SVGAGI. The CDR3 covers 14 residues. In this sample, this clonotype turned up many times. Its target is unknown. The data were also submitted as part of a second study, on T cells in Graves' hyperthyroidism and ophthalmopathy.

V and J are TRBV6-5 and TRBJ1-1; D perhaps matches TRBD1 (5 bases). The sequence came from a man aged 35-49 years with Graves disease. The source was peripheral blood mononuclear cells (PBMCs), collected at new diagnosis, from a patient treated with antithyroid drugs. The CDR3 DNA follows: TGTGCCAGCAGTTACTCGGGGGGAGACACTGAAGCTTTCTTT. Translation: CASSYSGGDTEAFF.